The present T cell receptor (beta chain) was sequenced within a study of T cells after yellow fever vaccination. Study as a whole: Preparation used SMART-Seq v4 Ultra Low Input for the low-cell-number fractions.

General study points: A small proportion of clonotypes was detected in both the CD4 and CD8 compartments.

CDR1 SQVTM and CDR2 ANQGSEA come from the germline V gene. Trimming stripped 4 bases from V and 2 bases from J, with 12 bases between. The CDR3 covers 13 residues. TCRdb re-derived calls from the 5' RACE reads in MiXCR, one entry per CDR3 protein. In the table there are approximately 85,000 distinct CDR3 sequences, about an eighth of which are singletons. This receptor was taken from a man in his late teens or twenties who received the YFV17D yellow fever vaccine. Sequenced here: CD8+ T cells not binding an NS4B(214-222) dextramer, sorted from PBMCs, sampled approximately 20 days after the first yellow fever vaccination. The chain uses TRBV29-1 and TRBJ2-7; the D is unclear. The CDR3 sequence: CSVGKGDTYEQYF. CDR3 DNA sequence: TGCAGCGTTGGTAAGGGCGACACCTACGAGCAGTACTTC.